This T cell receptor (beta chain) was captured by sequencing in a study of blood T cell repertoires in COVID-19. Measured with immunoSEQ multiplex PCR; TCRdb has only the in-frame clones, and not every one. This sample has tens of thousands of clones; 65% to 90% occur once, and the top ten carry under 4.5%. Germline-derived CDR1 and CDR2 are GTSNPN and SVGIG (reference sequence). V was pared by 0 bases and J by 4 bases, with 5 bases of the junction left unmatched. The CDR3 has 15 amino acids. V usage is TRBV30 and J usage is TRBJ2-1; 8 bases are a match to TRBD2. Sequencing was carried out using peripheral blood. The receptor was isolated from a man aged 55-75 years with acute or convalescent COVID-19. CDR3 DNA sequence: TGTGCCTGGAGTGTAAACGGCGGGAGGTACAATGAGCAGTTCTTC. Translation: CAWSVNGGRYNEQFF. Complete variable domain (other parts from reference TRBV30 and TRBJ2-1): SQTIHQWPATLVQPVGSPLSLECTVEGTSNPNLYWYRQAAGRGLQLLFYSVGIGQISSEVPQNLSASRPQDRQFILSSKKLLLSDSGFYLCAWSVNGGRYNEQFFGPGTRLTVL.